These 8 T cell receptor beta chains came from one sample sequenced in a study of TIL therapy for anti-PD-1-resistant metastatic lung cancer. The libraries were made with immunoSEQ v3. Repertoires were generated with immunoSEQ multiplex PCR, while TCRdb's copy carries only in-frame clones and drops some. The sample consists of about 36,000 clones, 73% of them appearing once. Sample time point: pre-treatment sample, taken before nivolumab and TIL therapy. The sample consisted of blood, taken at baseline. Receptors originate from a person aged 25 to 79 with non-small cell lung cancer.

The J gene is TRBJ2-7, the V gene TRBV9; possibly TRBD1 or TRBD2 for D (5 bases each). V gave up 2 bases and J gave up 4 bases, with 13 bases separating them. The germline V gene has CDR1 SGDLS and CDR2 YYNGEE. The CDR3 loop spans 14 amino acids. The CDR3 is CASSVRDVGYEQYF. The CDR3, as DNA: TGTGCCAGCAGCGTCCGGGACGTTGGTTACGAGCAGTACTTC.

The V and J genes are TRBV4-1 and TRBJ1-5, with unresolved D. Germline-derived CDR1 and CDR2 are MGHRA and YSYEKL. V lost 0 bases and J 7 bases, leaving 16 bases between the germline ends. The CDR3 is 16 residues long. This chain's CDR3 is CASSQDLNWVRQPQHF. In DNA form, the CDR3 reads TGCGCCAGCAGCCAAGATCTCAATTGGGTGAGGCAGCCCCAGCATTTT.

The chain has TRBV7-6 and TRBJ1-1; D call uncertain. Looked up from germline, CDR1 is SGHVS and CDR2 is FNYEAQ. The CDR3 runs 13 residues. The V end was cut by 5 bases, the J end by 0 bases, with 7 bases between. In DNA, the CDR3 is TGTGCCAGCAGCCCCGAGATGAACACTGAAGCTTTCTTT. Protein: CASSPEMNTEAFF.

The rearrangement joins TRBV29-1 to TRBJ1-4; D remains unclear. The V gene lost 0 bases and the J gene lost 5 bases, with 7 bases spanning the gap. Germline CDR1 and CDR2: SQVTM and ANQGSEA. The CDR3 runs to 13 residues. The CDR3 nucleotides are TGCAGCGTTGAAGACAGCTCGAATGAAAAACTGTTTTTT. Its translation is CSVEDSSNEKLFF.

The chain carries TRBV12-5 and TRBJ2-3; 11 bases agree with TRBD2. The ends lost 6 bases at V and 3 bases at J; junction bases unmatched: 14. Germline CDR1 is LGHNT and CDR2 is FRNRAP. The CDR3 covers 18 residues. CDR3 protein: CASGPRPQIAGGTDTQYF. The CDR3 DNA follows: TGTGCTAGTGGCCCCCGCCCCCAAATAGCGGGGGGGACAGATACGCAGTATTTT.

The chain combines TRBV7-3 with TRBJ1-6, with a weak D call TRBD1 (6 bases). CDR1 and CDR2 (germline): SGHTA, FQGTGA. V was cut by 5 bases and J by 9 bases, with 17 bases left in between. This CDR3 region has 15 residues. The CDR3 loop is CASSPAGGPGSPLHF. CDR3 sequence (DNA): TGTGCCAGCAGCCCAGCGGGGGGCCCCGGTTCACCCCTCCACTTT.

This chain links TRBV6-5 with TRBJ1-5; D unresolved. CDR1 and CDR2 from the germline V gene are MNHEY and SVGAGI. The CDR3 loop spans 14 amino acids. V was clipped by 0 bases and J by 3 bases, with 6 bases between them. CDR3 sequence: CASSYSPINQPQHF. CDR3 nucleotides: TGTGCCAGCAGTTACTCGCCAATCAATCAGCCCCAGCATTTT.

This rearrangement joins TRBV4-3 to TRBJ2-7; D is perhaps TRBD1 or TRBD2 (5 bases each). V was clipped by 1 base and J by 6 bases, with 10 bases between them. The CDR3 totals 13 residues. In germline, CDR1 is LGHNA, CDR2 YSLEER. The CDR3 DNA reads TGCGCCAGCAGCCAAGTGTTGAGGGGCGAGCAGTACTTC. This codes for CASSQVLRGEQYF.